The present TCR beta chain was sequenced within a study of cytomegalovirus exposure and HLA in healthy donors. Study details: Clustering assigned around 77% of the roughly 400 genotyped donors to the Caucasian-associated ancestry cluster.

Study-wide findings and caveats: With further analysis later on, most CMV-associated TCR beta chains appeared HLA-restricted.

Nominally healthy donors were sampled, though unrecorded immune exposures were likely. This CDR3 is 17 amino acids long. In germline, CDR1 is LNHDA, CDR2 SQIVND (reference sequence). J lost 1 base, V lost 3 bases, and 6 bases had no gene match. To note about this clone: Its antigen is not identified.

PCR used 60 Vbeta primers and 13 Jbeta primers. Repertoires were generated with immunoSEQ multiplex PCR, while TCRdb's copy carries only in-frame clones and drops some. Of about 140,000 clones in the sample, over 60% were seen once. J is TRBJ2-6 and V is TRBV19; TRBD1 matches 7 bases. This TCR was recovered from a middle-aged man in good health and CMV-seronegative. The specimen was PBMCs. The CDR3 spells CASSMGQSLSGANVLTF. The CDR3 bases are TGTGCCAGTAGTATGGGACAGTCACTATCTGGGGCCAACGTCCTGACTTTC.